This T cell receptor beta chain was documented in a study of T-cell reconstitution after alpha-beta-depleted transplantation in children. TCRbeta library preparation incorporated unique molecular identifiers. TCRdb recomputed calls from the PCR reads with MiXCR, one row per CDR3 protein. The data contain 200,000 or so distinct CDR3 sequences, under 8.5% of them singletons. This clonotype was picked up a small number of times. The TCR comes from a male patient between 2 and 15 years old who had a stem cell transplant for acute myeloid leukemia, so the T cells may come from the graft donor. The sample here was PBMCs, mostly from graft donor cells, taken 360 days after TCRalphabeta/CD19-depleted stem cell transplant.

The chain's CDR3 is CSATPFPGQVTQETQYF. CDR3 in DNA: TGCAGTGCTACCCCATTCCCGGGACAGGTGACCCAAGAGACCCAGTACTTC. The chain is built from TRBV20-1 and TRBJ2-5; 8 nucleotides align to TRBD1. Looked up from germline, CDR1 is DFQATT and CDR2 is SNEGSKA (reference sequence). V dropped 4 bases and J dropped 1; count of bases not matched to a gene: 14. The CDR3 runs to 17 residues.